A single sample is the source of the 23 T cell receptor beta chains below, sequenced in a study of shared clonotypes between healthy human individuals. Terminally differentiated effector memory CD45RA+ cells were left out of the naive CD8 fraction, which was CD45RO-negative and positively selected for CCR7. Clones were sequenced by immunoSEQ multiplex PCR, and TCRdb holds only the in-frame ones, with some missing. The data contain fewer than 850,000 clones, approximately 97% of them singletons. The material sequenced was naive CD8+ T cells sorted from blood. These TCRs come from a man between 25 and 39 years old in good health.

This CDR3 reads CASSSAPGTSYGYTF. The CDR3 DNA sequence: TGTGCCAGCAGCTCCGCCCCCGGGACGTCCTATGGCTACACCTTC. V is TRBV7-9 and J is TRBJ1-2, with D possibly matching TRBD1 (5 bases). CDR1 and CDR2 from the germline V gene are SEHNR and FQNEAQ (reference sequence). The CDR3 covers 15 residues. V was shortened by 4 bases and J by 4 bases, with 16 bases between the two germline ends.

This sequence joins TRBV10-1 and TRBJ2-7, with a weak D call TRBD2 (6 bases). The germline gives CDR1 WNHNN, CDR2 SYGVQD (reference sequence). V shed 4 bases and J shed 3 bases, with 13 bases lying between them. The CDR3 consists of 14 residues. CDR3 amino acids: CASSVGGAVYEQYF. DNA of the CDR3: TGCGCCAGCAGTGTAGGAGGGGCGGTCTACGAGCAGTACTTC.

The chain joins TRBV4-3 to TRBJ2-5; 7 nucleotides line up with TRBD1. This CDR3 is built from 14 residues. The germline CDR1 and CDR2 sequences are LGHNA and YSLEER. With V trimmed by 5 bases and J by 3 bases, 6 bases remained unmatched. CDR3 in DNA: TGCGCCAGCAGCAAGACAGGGATTAAAGAGACCCAGTACTTC. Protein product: CASSKTGIKETQYF.

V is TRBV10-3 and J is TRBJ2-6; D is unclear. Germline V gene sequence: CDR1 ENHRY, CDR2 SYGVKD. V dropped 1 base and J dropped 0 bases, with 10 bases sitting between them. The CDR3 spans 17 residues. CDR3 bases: TGTGCCATCAGTGAGTTCCTGACCCGCTCTGGGGCCAACGTCCTGACTTTC. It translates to CAISEFLTRSGANVLTF.

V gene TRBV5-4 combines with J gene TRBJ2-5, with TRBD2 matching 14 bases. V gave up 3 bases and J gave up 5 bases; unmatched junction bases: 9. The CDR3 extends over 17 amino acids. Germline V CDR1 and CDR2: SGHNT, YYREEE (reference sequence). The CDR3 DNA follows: TGTGCCAGCAGCTCCCGACCGGGACTAGCGGGAGCGGAGACCCAGTACTTC. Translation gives CASSSRPGLAGAETQYF. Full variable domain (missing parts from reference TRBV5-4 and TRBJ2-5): ETGVTQSPTHLIKTRGQQVTLRCSSQSGHNTVSWYQQALGQGPQFIFQYYREEENGRGNFPPRFSGLQFPNYSSELNVNALELDDSALYLCASSSRPGLAGAETQYFGPGTRLLVL.

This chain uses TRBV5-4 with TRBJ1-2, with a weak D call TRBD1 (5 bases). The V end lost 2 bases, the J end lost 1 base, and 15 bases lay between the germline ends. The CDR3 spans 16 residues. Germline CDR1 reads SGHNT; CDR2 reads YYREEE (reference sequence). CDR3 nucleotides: TGTGCCAGCAGCTTTTTCGACAGAACCATTAACTATGGCTACACCTTC. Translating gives CASSFFDRTINYGYTF.

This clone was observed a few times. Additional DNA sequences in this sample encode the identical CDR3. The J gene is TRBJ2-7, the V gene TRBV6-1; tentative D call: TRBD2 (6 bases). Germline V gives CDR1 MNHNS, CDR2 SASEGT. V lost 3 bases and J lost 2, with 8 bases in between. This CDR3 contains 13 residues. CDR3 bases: TGTGCCAGCAGTGAGGGGGGACCCTACGAGCAGTACTTC. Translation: CASSEGGPYEQYF.

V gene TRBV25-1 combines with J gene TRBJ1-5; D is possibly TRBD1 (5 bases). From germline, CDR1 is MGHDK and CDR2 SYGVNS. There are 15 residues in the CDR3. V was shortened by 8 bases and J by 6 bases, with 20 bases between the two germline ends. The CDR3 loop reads CASLPRGTSGQPQHF. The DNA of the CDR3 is TGTGCCAGCCTTCCGAGAGGGACCTCGGGTCAGCCCCAGCATTTT. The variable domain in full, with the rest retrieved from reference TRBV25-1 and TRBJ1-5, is EADIYQTPRYLVIGTGKKITLECSQTMGHDKMYWYQQDPGMELHLIHYSYGVNSTEKGDLSSESTVSRIRTEHFPLTLESARPSHTSQYLCASLPRGTSGQPQHFGDGTRLSIL.

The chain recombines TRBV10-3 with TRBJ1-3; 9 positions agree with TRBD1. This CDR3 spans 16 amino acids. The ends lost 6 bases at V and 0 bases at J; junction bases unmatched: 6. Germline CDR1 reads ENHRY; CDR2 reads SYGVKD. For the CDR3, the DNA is TGTGCCATCAGAAGGGACAGGGCAAACTCTGGAAACACCATATATTTT. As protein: CAIRRDRANSGNTIYF.

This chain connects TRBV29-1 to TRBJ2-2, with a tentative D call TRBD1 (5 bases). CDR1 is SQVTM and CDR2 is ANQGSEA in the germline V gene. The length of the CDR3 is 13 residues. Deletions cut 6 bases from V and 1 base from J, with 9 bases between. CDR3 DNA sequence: TGCAGCGTCCAAACAGGGAACACCGGGGAGCTGTTTTTT. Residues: CSVQTGNTGELFF.

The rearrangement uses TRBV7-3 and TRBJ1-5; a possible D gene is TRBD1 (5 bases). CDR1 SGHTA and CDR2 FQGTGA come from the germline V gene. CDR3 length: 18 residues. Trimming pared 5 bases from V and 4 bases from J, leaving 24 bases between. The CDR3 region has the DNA TGTGCCAGCAGCCCATCTTCCGGCCAGGGTGCTTTAAATCAGCCCCAGCATTTT. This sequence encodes CASSPSSGQGALNQPQHF.

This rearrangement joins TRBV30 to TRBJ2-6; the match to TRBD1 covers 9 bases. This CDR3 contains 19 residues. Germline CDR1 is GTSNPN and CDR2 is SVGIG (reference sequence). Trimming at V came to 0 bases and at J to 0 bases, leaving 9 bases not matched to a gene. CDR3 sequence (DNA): TGTGCCTGGAGTGTTAATCTGGGACAGGGCAGCTCTGGGGCCAACGTCCTGACTTTC. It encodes CAWSVNLGQGSSGANVLTF.

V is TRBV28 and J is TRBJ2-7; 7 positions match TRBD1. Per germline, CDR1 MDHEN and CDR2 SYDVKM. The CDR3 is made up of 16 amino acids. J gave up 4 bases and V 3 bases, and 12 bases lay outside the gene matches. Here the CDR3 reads CASSLGTEHQFYEQYF. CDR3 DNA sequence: TGTGCCAGCAGTTTGGGGACAGAGCACCAATTTTACGAGCAGTACTTC.

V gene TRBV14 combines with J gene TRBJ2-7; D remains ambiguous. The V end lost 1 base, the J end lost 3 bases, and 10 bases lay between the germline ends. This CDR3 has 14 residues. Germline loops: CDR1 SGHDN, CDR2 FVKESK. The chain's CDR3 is CASSQAGRYYEQYF. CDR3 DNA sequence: TGTGCCAGCAGCCAAGCTGGGCGATACTACGAGCAGTACTTC.

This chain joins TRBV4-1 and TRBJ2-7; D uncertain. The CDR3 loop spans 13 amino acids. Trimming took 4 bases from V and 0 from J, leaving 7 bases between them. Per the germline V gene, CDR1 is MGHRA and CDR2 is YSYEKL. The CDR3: CASSPQSSYEQYF. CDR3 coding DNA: TGCGCCAGCAGCCCCCAGAGCTCCTACGAGCAGTACTTC.

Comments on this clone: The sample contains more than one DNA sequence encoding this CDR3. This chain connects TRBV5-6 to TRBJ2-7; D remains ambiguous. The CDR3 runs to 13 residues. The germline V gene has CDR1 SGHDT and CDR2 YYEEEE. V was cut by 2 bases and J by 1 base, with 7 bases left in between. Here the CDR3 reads CASSLFGSYEQYF. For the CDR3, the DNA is TGTGCCAGCAGCTTATTCGGATCCTACGAGCAGTACTTC.

The CDR3 is CASSTTGAEQYF. Written as DNA, the CDR3 is TGTGCCAGCAGCACGACAGGGGCCGAGCAGTACTTC. This chain joins TRBV7-9 and TRBJ2-7, with TRBD1 identical over 8 bases. After removal of 5 bases from V and 6 bases from J, the junction contained 3 bases not matched to a gene. Looked up from germline, CDR1 is SEHNR and CDR2 is FQNEAQ (reference sequence). CDR3 length equals 12 residues.

The CDR3 nucleotides are TGTGCCATCTCCGGGGACTTAGCCTACGAGCAGTACTTC. Protein: CAISGDLAYEQYF. The chain has TRBV10-3 and TRBJ2-7, with D possibly being TRBD2 (6 bases). CDR1 is ENHRY, CDR2 SYGVKD, per germline. The CDR3 is made up of 13 amino acids. V gave up 8 bases and J gave up 2 bases, with 13 bases separating them.

The CDR3 sequence: CATSTGTETYEQYF. CDR3 coding DNA: TGTGCCACCAGCACCGGGACGGAGACCTACGAGCAGTACTTC. The J gene is TRBJ2-7, the V gene TRBV15; D may match TRBD1 or TRBD2 (5 bases each). Germline loops: CDR1 LNHNV, CDR2 YYDKDF (reference sequence). The CDR3 length is 14 residues. Trimming cost V 4 bases and J 2 bases, with 12 bases left between them.

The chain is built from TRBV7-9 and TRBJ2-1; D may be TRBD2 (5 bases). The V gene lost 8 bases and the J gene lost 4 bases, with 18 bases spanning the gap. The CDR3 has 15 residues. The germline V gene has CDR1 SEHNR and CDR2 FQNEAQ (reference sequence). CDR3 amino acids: CASGRAATPYNEQFF. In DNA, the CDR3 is TGTGCCAGCGGGAGAGCGGCCACTCCGTACAATGAGCAGTTCTTC.

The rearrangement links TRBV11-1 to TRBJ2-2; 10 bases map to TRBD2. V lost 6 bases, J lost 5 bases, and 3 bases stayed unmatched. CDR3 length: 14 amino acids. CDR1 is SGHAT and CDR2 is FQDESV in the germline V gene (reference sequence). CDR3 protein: CASRAGGLTGELFF. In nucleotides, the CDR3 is TGTGCCAGCAGAGCGGGAGGGCTGACCGGGGAGCTGTTTTTT.

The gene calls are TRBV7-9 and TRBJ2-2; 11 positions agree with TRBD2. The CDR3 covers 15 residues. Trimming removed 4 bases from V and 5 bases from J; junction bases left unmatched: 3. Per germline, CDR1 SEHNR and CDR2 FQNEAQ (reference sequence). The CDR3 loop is CASSSLAGDTGELFF. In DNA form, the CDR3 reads TGTGCCAGCAGCTCACTAGCGGGAGATACCGGGGAGCTGTTTTTT.

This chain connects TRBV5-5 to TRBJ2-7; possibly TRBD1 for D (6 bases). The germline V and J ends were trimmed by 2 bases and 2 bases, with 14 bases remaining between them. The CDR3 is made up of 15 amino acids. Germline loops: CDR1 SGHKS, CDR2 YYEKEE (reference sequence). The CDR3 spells CASSLIWGRAYEQYF. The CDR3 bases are TGTGCCAGCAGCTTAATCTGGGGGCGCGCCTACGAGCAGTACTTC.